The T cell receptor beta chain described here comes from a study of T cells after yellow fever vaccination. The length of the CDR3 is 14 residues. The germline V and J ends were trimmed by 4 bases and 4 bases, with 12 bases remaining between them. A process of 5'RACE template switching, which added a universal primer site and UMIs, was used to make TCR cDNA. A single record per CDR3 protein comes from TCRdb applying MiXCR to the 5' RACE reads. The data contain about 75,000 distinct CDR3 sequences, 7.3% of them singletons. V is TRBV12-3 or TRBV12-4 and J is TRBJ2-3, with D perhaps TRBD1 (5 bases). The source material was CD8+ T cells sorted from PBMCs, sampled roughly 10 days after the first yellow fever vaccination. The clonotype was recovered from a man aged 18 to 30 who received the YFV17D yellow fever vaccine. CDR3 bases: TGTGCCAGCAGTTGGGGCAGGGCGGCAGATACGCAGTATTTT. Protein product: CASSWGRAADTQYF.